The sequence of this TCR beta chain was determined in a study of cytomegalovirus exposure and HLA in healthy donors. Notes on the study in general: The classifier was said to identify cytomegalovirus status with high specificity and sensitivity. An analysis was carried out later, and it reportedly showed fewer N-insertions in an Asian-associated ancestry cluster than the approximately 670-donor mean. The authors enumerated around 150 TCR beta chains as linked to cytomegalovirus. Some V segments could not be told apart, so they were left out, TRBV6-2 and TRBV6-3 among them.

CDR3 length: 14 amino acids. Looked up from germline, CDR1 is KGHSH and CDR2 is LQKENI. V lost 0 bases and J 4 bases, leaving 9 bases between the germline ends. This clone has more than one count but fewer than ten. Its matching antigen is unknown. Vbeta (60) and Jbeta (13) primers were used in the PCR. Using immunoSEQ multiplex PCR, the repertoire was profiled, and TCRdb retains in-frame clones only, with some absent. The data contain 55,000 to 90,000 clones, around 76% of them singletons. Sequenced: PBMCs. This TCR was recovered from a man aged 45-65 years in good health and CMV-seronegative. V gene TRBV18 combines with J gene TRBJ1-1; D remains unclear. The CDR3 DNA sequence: TGTGCCAGCTCACCACCTCCCCGGGGCACTGAAGCTTTCTTT. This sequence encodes CASSPPPRGTEAFF.